This TCR beta chain is drawn from a study of blood T cell repertoires in COVID-19. Study as a whole: The samples span acute and convalescent COVID-19 from the United States, Italy and Spain. PBMCs, B-cell-depleted T cells, or T cells were the source of the cDNA or gDNA that made up the material.

Self-reported history from a screening survey and questionnaire set each donor's cohort. This CDR3 has 14 residues. Germline CDR1 is SGHVS and CDR2 is FQNEAQ. The V end was cut by 6 bases, the J end by 8 bases, with 16 bases between. Authors' analysis steps: From reference gene primer amplification, estimates of nucleated cell counts were derived. Measured with immunoSEQ multiplex PCR; TCRdb has only the in-frame clones, and not every one. Clone size and the V and J calls come from that table; the DNA yielded D and trimming. Of about 140,000 clones listed, 80% to 90% are singletons. This clone was detected once.

The chain combines TRBV7-8 with TRBJ1-4; no clear D. The sequenced sample consisted of PBMCs or T cells enriched from blood (not recorded which). This receptor was identified in a woman between 50 and 59 years old with acute COVID-19. CDR3 bases: TGTGCCAGCAGAGTCTCAGGCGTGGGCGAAAAACTGTTTTTT. Translated: CASRVSGVGEKLFF.